The next 2 T cell receptor beta chains were all read from a single sample in a study of cytomegalovirus exposure and HLA in healthy donors. The table came from immunoSEQ multiplex PCR; TCRdb's copy has only in-frame clones and leaves some out. The table includes tens of thousands of clones, around 90% detected once. Sequenced input: PBMCs. The source is a young woman in good health and CMV-seropositive.

The chain is built from TRBV9 and TRBJ1-3, with D perhaps matching TRBD1 (5 bases). Trimming stripped 0 bases from V and 0 bases from J, with 10 bases between. Germline CDR1 and CDR2: SGDLS and YYNGEE. This CDR3 is built from 16 residues. In DNA, the CDR3 is TGTGCCAGCAGCGTAGACAGGCCTAGCTCTGGAAACACCATATATTTT. Amino acid sequence: CASSVDRPSSGNTIYF.

This clone showed up just a few times. V and J are TRBV6-6 and TRBJ1-3; D possibly corresponds to TRBD1 (5 bases). V lost 4 bases and J 0 bases, leaving 13 bases between the germline ends. This CDR3 comprises 16 residues. Germline loops: CDR1 MNHNY, CDR2 SVGAGI (reference sequence). The CDR3 sequence is CASSSPDSFSGNTIYF. In DNA, the CDR3 is TGTGCCAGCAGTTCTCCCGACAGTTTCTCTGGAAACACCATATATTTT.